This T cell receptor (beta chain) emerged from a study of blood T cell repertoires in COVID-19 (dated by TCRdb to the early 2020s). Context from the whole study: Collaborator samples came from the United States, Italy and Spain and covered acute and convalescent phases of COVID-19. The material from the prospective study consisted of cDNA or gDNA derived from T cells, B-cell-depleted T cells, or PBMCs. Deeply sampled blood TCRbeta repertoires from subjects exposed to, actively infected with, or recovered from COVID-19 were included in the dataset. The repertoires were made available in a free public database intended to serve as a resource for research on the immune response to SARS-CoV-2. The samples were drawn from the first 160 participants of the ongoing ImmuneRACE study and from under 1,500 subjects provided by 6 global collaborators. A de-identified subject ID, COVID-19 status, age in years and sex were almost always included in the sample metadata. Where HLA class I and class II types were available, the types were taken from metadata supplied by the sample provider, not from assay-based typing.

Overall study outcomes, separate from this receptor: The amount of clinical and demographic metadata varied by source and participant and was provided uncurated.

V loses 1 base at its end and J loses 1 base; junction bases beyond the gene matches: 4. CDR3 length: 16 amino acids, cysteine to phenylalanine. The DNA shown is the 48-base CDR3, in frame from base 1. Taken from the germline V gene, the CDR1 and CDR2 loops are MGHDK and SYGVNS. Each collaborating institution followed its own protocols to collect whole blood in K2EDTA tubes. For TCRbeta analysis, collaborator samples were shipped as frozen whole blood, as isolated PBMCs, or as DNA extracted from either sample type. Remarks on this clone: It has no known antigen specificity. No base quality values were provided; no much bigger clone lies one nucleotide off.

The immunoSEQ Assay, a bias-controlled multiplex PCR, was used to amplify TCRbeta CDR3 regions from genomic DNA. The published analysis was carried out like this. Within the assay, amplification of reference gene primers was used to estimate how many nucleated cells each sample contained. To quantify the absolute abundance of each unique TCRbeta CDR3 rearrangement, sequence reads were collapsed and filtered. For each sample, productive Simpson clonality was calculated as the square root of Simpson's diversity index over productive rearrangements. TCRdb holds this immuneACCESS table with in-frame rearrangements only. Some clones are missing; in checked studies, unresolved V genes explain under half, and the rest has no known cause. The V and J calls and clone size were taken over from that table, and D and trimming were inferred from the DNA. In all, the sample holds more than 95,000 clones, and around 79% of those were seen once. The top ten clones comprise around 2.5% of the sample.

Sequencing input: peripheral blood. This receptor was identified in a man aged 50-59 years with acute or convalescent COVID-19. The chain is made from TRBV25-1 and TRBJ2-1, and 7 junction bases match TRBD2. The CDR3 reads CASSELGGVSYNEQFF. The bases are TGTGCCAGCAGTGAATTGGGGGGGGTATCCTACAATGAGCAGTTCTTC.